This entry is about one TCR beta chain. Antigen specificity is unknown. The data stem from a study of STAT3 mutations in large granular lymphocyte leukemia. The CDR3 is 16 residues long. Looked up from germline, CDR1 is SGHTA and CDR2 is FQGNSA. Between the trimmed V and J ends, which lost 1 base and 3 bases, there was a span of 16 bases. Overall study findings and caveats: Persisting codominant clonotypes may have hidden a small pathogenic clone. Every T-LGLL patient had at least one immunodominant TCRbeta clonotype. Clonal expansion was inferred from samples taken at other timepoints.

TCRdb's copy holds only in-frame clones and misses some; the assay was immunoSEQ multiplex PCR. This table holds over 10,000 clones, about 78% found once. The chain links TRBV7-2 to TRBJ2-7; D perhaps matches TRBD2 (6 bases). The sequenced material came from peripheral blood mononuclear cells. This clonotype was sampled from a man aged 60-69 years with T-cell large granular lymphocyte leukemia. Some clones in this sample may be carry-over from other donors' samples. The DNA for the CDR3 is TGTGCCAGCAGCTTAGGCGGGGACGGATCAATCTACGAGCAGTACTTC. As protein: CASSLGGDGSIYEQYF.